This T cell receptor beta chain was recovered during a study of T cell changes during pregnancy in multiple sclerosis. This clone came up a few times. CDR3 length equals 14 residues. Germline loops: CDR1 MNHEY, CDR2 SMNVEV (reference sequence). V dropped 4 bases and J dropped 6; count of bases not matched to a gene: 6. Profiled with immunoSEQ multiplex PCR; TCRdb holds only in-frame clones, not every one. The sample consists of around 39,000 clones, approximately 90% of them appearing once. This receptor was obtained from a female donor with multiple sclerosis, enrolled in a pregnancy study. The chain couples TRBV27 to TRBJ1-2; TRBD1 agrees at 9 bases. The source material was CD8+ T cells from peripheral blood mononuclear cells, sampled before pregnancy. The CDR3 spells CASSSQQGADGYTF. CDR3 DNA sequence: TGTGCCAGCAGTTCCCAACAGGGGGCGGATGGCTACACCTTC.